This T cell receptor beta chain was sequenced for a study of identical twins. Findings and limits, study-wide: Donors were not followed over many years; analysis was cross-sectional. Insertions were reduced in abundant cord blood beta clonotypes but not in memory repertoires.

TCRdb reprocessed the 5' RACE reads via MiXCR and lists one record per CDR3 protein. Of roughly 690,000 distinct CDR3 sequences listed, 21% are singletons. Germline lookup yields CDR1 SQVTM and CDR2 ANQGSEA. V was clipped by 6 bases and J by 8 bases, with 13 bases between them. The CDR3 contains 11 residues. This clonotype appeared many times. Its specificity is not known. The same specimen was also included in a second study, on T cells expressing NK-cell markers. That source notes: Dominant NKG2C+ clonotypes accounted for roughly 1.0-7.0% of CD8+ T cells in a handful of donors.

The source material was PBMCs. The rearrangement joins TRBV29-1 to TRBJ1-2; D uncertain. The clonotype originates from a woman younger than 35 in good health. CDR3: CSVPYKGGYTF. The CDR3 DNA reads as TGCAGCGTCCCCTACAAGGGAGGCTACACCTTC. Full variable domain (missing parts from reference TRBV29-1 and TRBJ1-2): SAVISQKPSRDICQRGTSLTIQCQVDSQVTMMFWYRQQPGQSLTLIATANQGSEATYESGFVIDKFPISRPNLTFSTLTVSNMSPEDSSIYLCSVPYKGGYTFGSGTRLTVV.